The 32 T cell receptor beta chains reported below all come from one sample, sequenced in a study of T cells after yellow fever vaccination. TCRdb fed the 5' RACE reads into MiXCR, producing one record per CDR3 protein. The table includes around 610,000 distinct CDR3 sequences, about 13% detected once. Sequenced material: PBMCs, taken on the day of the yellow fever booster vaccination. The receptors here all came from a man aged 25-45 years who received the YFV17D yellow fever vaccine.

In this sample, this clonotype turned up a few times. CDR3 nucleotides: TGTGCCAGCAGCAGGCGGGAGGGGTACGAGCAGTACTTC. It codes for CASSRREGYEQYF. The chain links TRBV7-2 to TRBJ2-7; 9 bases agree with TRBD2. CDR1 is SGHTA, CDR2 FQGNSA, per germline. CDR3 length equals 13 residues. The V segment lost 5 bases and the J segment 4 bases; nucleotides outside the gene matches: 3.

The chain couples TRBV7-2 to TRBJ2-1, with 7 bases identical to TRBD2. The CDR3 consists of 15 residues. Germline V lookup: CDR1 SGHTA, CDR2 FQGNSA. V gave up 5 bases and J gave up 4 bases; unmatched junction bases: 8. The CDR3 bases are TGTGCCAGCAGCCCCACCGGGACTACTTACAATGAGCAGTTCTTC. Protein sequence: CASSPTGTTYNEQFF.

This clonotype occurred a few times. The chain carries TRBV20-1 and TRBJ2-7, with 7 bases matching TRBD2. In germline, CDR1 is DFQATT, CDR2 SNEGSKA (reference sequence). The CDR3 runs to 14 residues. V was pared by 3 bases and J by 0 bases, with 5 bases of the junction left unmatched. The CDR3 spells CSASPSGYSYEQYF. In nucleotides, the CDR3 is TGCAGTGCTAGCCCTAGCGGCTACTCCTACGAGCAGTACTTC.

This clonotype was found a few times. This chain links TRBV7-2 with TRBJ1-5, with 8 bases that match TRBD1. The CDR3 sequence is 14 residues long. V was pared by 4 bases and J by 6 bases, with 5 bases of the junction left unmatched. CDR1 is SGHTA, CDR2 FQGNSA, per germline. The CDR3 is CASSSGTGGQPQHF. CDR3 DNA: TGTGCCAGCAGCTCGGGGACAGGAGGTCAGCCCCAGCATTTT.

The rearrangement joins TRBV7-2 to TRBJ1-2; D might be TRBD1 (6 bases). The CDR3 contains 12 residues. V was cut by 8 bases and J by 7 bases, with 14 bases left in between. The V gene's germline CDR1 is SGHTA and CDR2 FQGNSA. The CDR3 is CASSVTGPGYTF. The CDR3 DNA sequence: TGTGCCAGCTCCGTGACAGGTCCTGGCTACACCTTC.

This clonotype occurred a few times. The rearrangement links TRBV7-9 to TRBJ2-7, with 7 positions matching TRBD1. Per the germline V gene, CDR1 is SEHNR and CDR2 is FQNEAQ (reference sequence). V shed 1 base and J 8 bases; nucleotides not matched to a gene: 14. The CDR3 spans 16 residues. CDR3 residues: CASSLEGARTTSQQYF. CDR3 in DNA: TGTGCCAGCAGCTTAGAGGGGGCCAGGACCACCTCCCAGCAGTACTTC.

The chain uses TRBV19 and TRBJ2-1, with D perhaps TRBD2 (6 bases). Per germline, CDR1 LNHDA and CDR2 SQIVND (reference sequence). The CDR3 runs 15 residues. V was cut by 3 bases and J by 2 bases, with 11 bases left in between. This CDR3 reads CASSMEGGPYNEQFF. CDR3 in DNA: TGTGCCAGTAGTATGGAGGGAGGACCCTACAATGAGCAGTTCTTC.

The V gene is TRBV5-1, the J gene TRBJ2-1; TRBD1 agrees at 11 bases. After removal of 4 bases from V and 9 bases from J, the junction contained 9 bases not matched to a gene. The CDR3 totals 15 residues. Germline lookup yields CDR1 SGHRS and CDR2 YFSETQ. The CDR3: CASSDPGQGGTEQFF. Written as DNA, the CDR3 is TGCGCCAGCAGCGACCCGGGACAGGGGGGAACTGAGCAGTTCTTC.

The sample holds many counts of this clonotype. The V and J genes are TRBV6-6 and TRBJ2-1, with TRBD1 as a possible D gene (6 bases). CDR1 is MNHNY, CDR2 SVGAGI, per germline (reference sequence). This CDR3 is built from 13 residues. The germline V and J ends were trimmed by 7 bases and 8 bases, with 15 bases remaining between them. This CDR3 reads CASTLTGLDEQFF. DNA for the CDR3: TGTGCCAGCACCTTAACAGGGTTAGATGAGCAGTTCTTC.

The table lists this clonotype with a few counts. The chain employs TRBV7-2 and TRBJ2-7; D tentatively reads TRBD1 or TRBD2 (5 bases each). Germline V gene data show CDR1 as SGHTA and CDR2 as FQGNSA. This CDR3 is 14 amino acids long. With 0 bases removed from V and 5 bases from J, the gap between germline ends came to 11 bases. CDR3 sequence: CASSLAWGSDEQYF. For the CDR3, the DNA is TGTGCCAGCAGCTTAGCGTGGGGGTCCGACGAGCAGTACTTC. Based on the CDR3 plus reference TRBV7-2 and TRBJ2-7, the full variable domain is GAGVSQSPSNKVTEKGKDVELRCDPISGHTALYWYRQSLGQGLEFLIYFQGNSAPDKSGLPSDRFSAERTGGSVSTLTIQRTQQEDSAVYLCASSLAWGSDEQYFGPGTRLTVT.

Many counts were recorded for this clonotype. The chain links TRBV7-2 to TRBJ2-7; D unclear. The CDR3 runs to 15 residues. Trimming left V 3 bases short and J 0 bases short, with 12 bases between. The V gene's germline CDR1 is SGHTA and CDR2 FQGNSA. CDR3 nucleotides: TGTGCCAGCAGCTTTCATCCGGCGTACTCCTACGAGCAGTACTTC. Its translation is CASSFHPAYSYEQYF.

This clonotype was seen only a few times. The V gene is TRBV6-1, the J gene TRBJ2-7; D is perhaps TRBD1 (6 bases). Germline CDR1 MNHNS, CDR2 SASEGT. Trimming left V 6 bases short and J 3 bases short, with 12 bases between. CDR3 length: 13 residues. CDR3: CASRSGQDYEQYF. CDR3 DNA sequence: TGTGCCAGCAGGTCGGGACAAGACTACGAGCAGTACTTC.

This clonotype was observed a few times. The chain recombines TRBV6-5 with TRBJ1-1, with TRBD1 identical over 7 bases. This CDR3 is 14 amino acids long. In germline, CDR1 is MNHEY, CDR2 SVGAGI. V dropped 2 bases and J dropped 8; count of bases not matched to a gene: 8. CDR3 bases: TGTGCCAGCAGTTACCAGGTTGGAGGGGGCGAAGCTTTCTTT. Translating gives CASSYQVGGGEAFF.

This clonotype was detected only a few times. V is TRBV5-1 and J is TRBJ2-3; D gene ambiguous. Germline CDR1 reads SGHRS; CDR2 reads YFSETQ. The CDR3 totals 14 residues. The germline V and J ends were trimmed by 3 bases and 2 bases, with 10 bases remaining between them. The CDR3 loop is CASSYLRLTDTQYF. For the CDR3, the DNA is TGCGCCAGCAGCTACCTCCGACTCACAGATACGCAGTATTTT.

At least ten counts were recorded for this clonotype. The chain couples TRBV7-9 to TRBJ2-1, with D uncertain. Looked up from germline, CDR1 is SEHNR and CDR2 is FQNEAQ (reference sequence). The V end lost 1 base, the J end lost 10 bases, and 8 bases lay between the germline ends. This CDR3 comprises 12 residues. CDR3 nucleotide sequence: TGTGCCAGCAGCTTAGATATAGGGGAGCAGTTCTTC. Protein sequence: CASSLDIGEQFF.

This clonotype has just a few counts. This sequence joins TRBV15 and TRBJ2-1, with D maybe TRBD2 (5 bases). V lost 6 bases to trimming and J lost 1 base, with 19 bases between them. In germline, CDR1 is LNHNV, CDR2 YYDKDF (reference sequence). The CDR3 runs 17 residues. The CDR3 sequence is CATRNPSGWGSYNEQFF. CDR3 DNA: TGTGCCACCAGGAACCCCAGCGGATGGGGTTCCTACAATGAGCAGTTCTTC.

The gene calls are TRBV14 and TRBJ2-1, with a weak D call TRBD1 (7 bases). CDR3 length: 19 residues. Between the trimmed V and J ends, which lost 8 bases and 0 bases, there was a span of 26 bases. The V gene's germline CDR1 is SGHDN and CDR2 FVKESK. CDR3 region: CASYGQGGLTSSSYNEQFF. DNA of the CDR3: TGTGCCAGCTACGGCCAGGGGGGCCTCACCTCGAGCTCCTACAATGAGCAGTTCTTC.

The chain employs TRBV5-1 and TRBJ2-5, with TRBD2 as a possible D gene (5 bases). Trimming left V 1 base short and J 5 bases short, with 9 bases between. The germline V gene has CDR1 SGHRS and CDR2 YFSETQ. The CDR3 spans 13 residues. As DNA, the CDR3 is TGCGCCAGCAGCTTGTTCGGGGTTGAGACCCAGTACTTC. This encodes CASSLFGVETQYF.

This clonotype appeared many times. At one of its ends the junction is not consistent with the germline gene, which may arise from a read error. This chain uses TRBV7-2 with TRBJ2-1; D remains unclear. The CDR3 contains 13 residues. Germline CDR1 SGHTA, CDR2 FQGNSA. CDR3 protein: CASSPDSDNEQFF. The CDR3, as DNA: TGTGCCAGCAGCCCCGACTCCGACAATGAGCAGTTCTTC.

CDR3 nucleotide sequence: TGTGCCAGCAGTCCGGGGAAGCGGGAGGTCCAAGAGACCCAGTACTTC. Its protein is CASSPGKREVQETQYF. This chain links TRBV12-3 or TRBV12-4 with TRBJ2-5; TRBD2 matches at 9 bases. CDR3 length: 16 residues. After removal of 5 bases from V and 1 base from J, the junction contained 8 bases not matched to a gene.

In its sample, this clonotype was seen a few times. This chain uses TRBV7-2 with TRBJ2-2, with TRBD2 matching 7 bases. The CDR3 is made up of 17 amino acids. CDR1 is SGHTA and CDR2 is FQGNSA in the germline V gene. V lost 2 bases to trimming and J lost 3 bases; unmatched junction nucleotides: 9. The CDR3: CASSLLGGSQDTGELFF. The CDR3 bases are TGTGCCAGCAGCTTATTAGGCGGGAGCCAGGACACCGGGGAGCTGTTTTTT.

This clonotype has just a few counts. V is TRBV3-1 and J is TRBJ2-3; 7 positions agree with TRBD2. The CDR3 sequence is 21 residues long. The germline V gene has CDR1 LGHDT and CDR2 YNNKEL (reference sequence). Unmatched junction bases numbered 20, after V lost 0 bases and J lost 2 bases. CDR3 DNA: TGTGCCAGCAGCCAAGATTTAGGCCCCGCTATTGCGGGAGCCTCCACAGATACGCAGTATTTT. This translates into CASSQDLGPAIAGASTDTQYF.

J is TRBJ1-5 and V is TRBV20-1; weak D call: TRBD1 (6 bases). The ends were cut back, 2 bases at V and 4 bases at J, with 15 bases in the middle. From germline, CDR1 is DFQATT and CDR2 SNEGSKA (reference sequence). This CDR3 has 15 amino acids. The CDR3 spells CSARSGGAQNQPQHF. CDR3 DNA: TGCAGTGCTAGATCGGGGGGGGCTCAGAATCAGCCCCAGCATTTT.

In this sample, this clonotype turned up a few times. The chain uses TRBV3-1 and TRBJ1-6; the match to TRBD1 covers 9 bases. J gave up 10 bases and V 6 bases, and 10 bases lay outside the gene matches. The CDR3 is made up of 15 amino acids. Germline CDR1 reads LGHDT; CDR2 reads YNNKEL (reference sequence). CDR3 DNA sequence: TGTGCCAGCAGTTACCCGGGACAGGGCGACTCACCCCTCCACTTT. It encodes CASSYPGQGDSPLHF.

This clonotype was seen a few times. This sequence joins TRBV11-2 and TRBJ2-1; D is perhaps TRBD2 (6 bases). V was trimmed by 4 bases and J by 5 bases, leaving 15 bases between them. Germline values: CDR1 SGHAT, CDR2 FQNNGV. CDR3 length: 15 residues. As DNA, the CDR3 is TGTGCCAGCAGCTCGGGACTGCGGCAAGACAATGAGCAGTTCTTC. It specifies CASSSGLRQDNEQFF.

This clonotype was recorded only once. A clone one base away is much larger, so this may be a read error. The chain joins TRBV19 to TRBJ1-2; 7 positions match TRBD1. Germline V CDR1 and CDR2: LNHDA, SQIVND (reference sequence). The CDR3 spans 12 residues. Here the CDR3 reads CVSEGQTYGYTF. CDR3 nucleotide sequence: TGTGTCAGCGAGGGACAGACCTATGGCTACACCTTC. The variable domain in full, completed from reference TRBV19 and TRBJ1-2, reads DGGITQSPKYLFRKEGQNVTLSCEQNLNHDAMYWYRQDPGQGLRLIYYSQIVNDFQKGDIAEGYSVSREKKESFPLTVTSAQKNPTAFYLCVSEGQTYGYTFGSGTRLTVV.

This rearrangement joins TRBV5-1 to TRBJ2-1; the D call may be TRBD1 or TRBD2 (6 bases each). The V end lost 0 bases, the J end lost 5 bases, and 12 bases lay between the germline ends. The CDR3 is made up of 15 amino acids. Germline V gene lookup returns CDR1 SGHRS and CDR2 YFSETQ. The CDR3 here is CASSLAGGLNNEQFF. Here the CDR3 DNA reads TGCGCCAGCAGCTTGGCCGGGGGCCTGAACAATGAGCAGTTCTTC.

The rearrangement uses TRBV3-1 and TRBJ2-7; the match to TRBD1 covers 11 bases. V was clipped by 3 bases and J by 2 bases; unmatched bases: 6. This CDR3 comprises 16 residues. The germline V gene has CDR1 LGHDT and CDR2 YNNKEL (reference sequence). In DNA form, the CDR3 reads TGTGCCAGCAGCCAGGGGACAGGGGGTAACACCTACGAGCAGTACTTC. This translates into CASSQGTGGNTYEQYF.

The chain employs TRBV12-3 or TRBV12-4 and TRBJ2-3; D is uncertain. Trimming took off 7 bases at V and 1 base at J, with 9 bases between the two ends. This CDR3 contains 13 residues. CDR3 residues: CASTLLGTDTQYF. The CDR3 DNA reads TGTGCCAGCACTCTACTTGGCACAGATACGCAGTATTTT.

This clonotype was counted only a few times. This CDR3 is CASTSGTPDEKLFF. CDR3 nucleotide sequence: TGTGCCAGCACCTCCGGGACCCCCGATGAAAAACTGTTTTTT. This sequence joins TRBV6-1 and TRBJ1-4; weak D call: TRBD1 (5 bases). CDR1 and CDR2 (germline): MNHNS, SASEGT. This CDR3 comprises 14 residues. With 7 bases removed from V and 6 bases from J, the gap between germline ends came to 15 bases.

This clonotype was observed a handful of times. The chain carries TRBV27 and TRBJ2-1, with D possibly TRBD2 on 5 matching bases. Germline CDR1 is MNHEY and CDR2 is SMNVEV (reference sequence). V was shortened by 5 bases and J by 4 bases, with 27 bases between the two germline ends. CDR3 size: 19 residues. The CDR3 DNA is TGTGCCAGCAGTACCCGAACTAGAGAGCGGACCCAGATATACAATGAGCAGTTCTTC. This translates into CASSTRTRERTQIYNEQFF.

CDR3 sequence: CASSLVGLALDNEQFF. Here the CDR3 DNA reads TGTGCCAGCAGCTTAGTGGGACTAGCGCTAGACAATGAGCAGTTCTTC. The chain couples TRBV7-2 to TRBJ2-1, with 10 positions matching TRBD2. CDR3 length: 16 amino acids. J lost 5 bases, V lost 1 base, and 5 bases had no gene match. Per germline, CDR1 SGHTA and CDR2 FQGNSA.